The clone carrying this T cell receptor (beta chain) was seen at least ten times. As yet, its antigen is unknown. This entry comes from a study of neurological immune-mediated disorders. Study observations and caveats: Expanded clones shared no CDR3 amino acid sequences across subjects, suggesting private repertoires in all groups.

The CDR3 contains 13 residues. J lost 5 bases, V lost 7 bases, and 6 bases had no gene match. Stored at -80 C, 2 million PBMCs were the source of the unsorted libraries. From the 5' RACE reads, TCRdb called clonotypes with MiXCR, one entry per CDR3 protein. Among roughly 50,000 distinct CDR3 sequences listed, about 9.3% were seen once. Sequencing was performed on PBMCs. This receptor was identified in a man aged 70-80 years with HTLV-1-associated myelopathy (HAM/TSP). The V call is TRBV12-3 or TRBV12-4, the J call TRBJ1-1, with TRBD1 matching over 8 bases. In nucleotides, the CDR3 is TGTGCCAGCATCCAGGGGGCGCGGACTGAAGCTTTCTTT. Translation gives CASIQGARTEAFF.